This TCR beta chain stems from a study of CD8 T cells in Susac syndrome. With 6 bases clipped from V and 6 bases from J, the junction kept 5 bases outside the gene matches. Germline V lookup: CDR1 LGHDT, CDR2 YNNKEL (reference sequence). This CDR3 is 12 amino acids long. Reverse transcription used roughly 0.45 to 1 ug RNA and random hexamers. TCRdb re-called the immunoSEQ multiplex PCR reads with MiXCR, one entry per CDR3 protein. The sample lists about 250,000 distinct CDR3 sequences, just over 90% occurring once. The TCR comes from a human donor with multiple sclerosis. The V gene is TRBV3-1, the J gene TRBJ2-7; 7 bases fit TRBD2. Sequenced input: CD4+ T cells from PBMCs. The CDR3 is CASSLTSAEQYF. In DNA, the CDR3 is TGTGCCAGCAGTCTCACTAGCGCCGAGCAGTACTTC.